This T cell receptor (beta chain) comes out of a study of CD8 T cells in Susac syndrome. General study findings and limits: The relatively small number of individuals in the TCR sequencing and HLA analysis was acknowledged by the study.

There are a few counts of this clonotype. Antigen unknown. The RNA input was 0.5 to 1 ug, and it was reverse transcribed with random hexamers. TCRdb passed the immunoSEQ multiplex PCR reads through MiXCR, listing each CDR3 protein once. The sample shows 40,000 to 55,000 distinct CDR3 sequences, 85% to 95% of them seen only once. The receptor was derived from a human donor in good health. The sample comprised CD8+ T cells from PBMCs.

The CDR3 DNA sequence: TGCGCCAGCAGCTTGAATGGGGGGCCTTTCACTGAAGCTTTCTTT. Protein product: CASSLNGGPFTEAFF. V gene TRBV5-1 combines with J gene TRBJ1-1; D may be TRBD1 (6 bases). Trimming took off 1 base at V and 4 bases at J, with 14 bases between the two ends. Germline V gene sequence: CDR1 SGHRS, CDR2 YFSETQ. This CDR3 region has 15 residues.